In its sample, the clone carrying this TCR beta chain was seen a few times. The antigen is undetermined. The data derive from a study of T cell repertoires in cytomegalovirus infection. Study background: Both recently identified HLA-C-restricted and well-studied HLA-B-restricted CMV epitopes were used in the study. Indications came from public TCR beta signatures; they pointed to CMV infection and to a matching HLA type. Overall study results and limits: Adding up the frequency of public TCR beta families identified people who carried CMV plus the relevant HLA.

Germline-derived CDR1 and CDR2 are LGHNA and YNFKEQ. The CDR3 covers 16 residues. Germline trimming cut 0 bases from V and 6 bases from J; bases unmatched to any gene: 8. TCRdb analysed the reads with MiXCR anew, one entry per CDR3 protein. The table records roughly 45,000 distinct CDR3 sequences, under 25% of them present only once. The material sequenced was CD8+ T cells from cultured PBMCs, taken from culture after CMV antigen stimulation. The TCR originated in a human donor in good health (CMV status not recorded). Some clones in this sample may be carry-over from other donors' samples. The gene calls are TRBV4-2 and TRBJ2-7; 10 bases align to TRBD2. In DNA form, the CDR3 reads TGTGCCAGCAGCCAAGATGGCACTAGCGGGAATAGCGAGCAGTACTTC. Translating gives CASSQDGTSGNSEQYF.